These 26 T cell receptor beta chains were all obtained from the same sample, sequenced in a study of TIL therapy for anti-PD-1-resistant metastatic lung cancer. This sample's time point: pre-treatment sample, taken before nivolumab and TIL therapy. Sequencing used immunoSEQ v3. Measured with immunoSEQ multiplex PCR; TCRdb has only the in-frame clones, and not every one. The table shows 45,000 to 75,000 clones, with roughly two thirds occurring only once. The sample here was blood, taken at baseline. The receptor set was obtained from a person aged 25 to 85 with non-small cell lung cancer.

The chain combines TRBV9 with TRBJ1-1; possibly TRBD1 for D (5 bases). The ends were cut back, 6 bases at V and 0 bases at J, with 12 bases in the middle. Germline loops: CDR1 SGDLS, CDR2 YYNGEE. The CDR3 contains 14 residues. The CDR3 DNA reads TGTGCCAGCAACCGACAGTCCTTGAACACTGAAGCTTTCTTT. Its translation: CASNRQSLNTEAFF.

On this clone itself: The germline gene is not matched at one end of the junction; a read error may be the cause. The V call is TRBV7-7, the J call TRBJ2-1, with D maybe TRBD1 (5 bases). This CDR3 has 14 amino acids. Looked up from germline, CDR1 is SSHAT and CDR2 is FNYEAQ (reference sequence). The CDR3 DNA sequence: TGTGCTAGCAGCCCGAATCAGGGTATTGGTGAGCAGTTCTTC. Protein sequence: CASSPNQGIGEQFF.

The chain couples TRBV18 to TRBJ2-7, with D hard to call. Germline CDR1 reads KGHSH; CDR2 reads LQKENI. V dropped 3 bases and J dropped 7 bases, with 10 bases sitting between them. CDR3 length equals 12 residues. The CDR3 sequence: CASSPQTWEQYF. CDR3 nucleotide sequence: TGTGCCAGCTCACCTCAGACTTGGGAGCAGTACTTC.

The CDR3 here is CASSTGTGYTGELFF. The CDR3 region has the DNA TGTGCCAGCAGCACCGGGACAGGGTATACCGGGGAGCTGTTTTTT. The V call is TRBV5-4, the J call TRBJ2-2; 9 bases line up with TRBD1. J gave up 5 bases and V 4 bases, and 6 bases lay outside the gene matches. CDR1 SGHNT and CDR2 YYREEE come from the germline V gene (reference sequence). The CDR3 length is 15 residues.

This sequence joins TRBV5-6 and TRBJ1-2, with TRBD1 as a possible D gene (5 bases). This CDR3 is built from 13 residues. The germline CDR1 and CDR2 sequences are SGHDT and YYEEEE. The V and J ends lost 2 bases and 3 bases respectively, with 8 bases between them. The CDR3 here is CASSFRVDYGYTF. For the CDR3, the DNA is TGTGCCAGCAGCTTCAGGGTTGACTATGGCTACACCTTC. The variable domain in full, with the rest retrieved from reference TRBV5-6 and TRBJ1-2, is DAGVTQSPTHLIKTRGQQVTLRCSPKSGHDTVSWYQQALGQGPQFIFQYYEEEERQRGNFPDRFSGHQFPNYSSELNVNALLLGDSALYLCASSFRVDYGYTFGSGTRLTVV.

This clone appeared once. The J gene is TRBJ2-7, the V gene TRBV6-5; D may be TRBD1 (6 bases). The V gene lost 2 bases and the J gene lost 6 bases, with 14 bases spanning the gap. The V gene's germline CDR1 is MNHEY and CDR2 SVGAGI. This CDR3 region has 14 residues. The CDR3 region is CASSYARGIAEQYF. The CDR3 bases are TGTGCCAGCAGTTACGCCAGGGGAATTGCCGAGCAGTACTTC.

The chain joins TRBV5-1 to TRBJ2-7; D is uncertain. Germline CDR1 reads SGHRS; CDR2 reads YFSETQ. V lost 4 bases and J lost 1, with 12 bases in between. The CDR3 runs to 14 residues. As DNA, the CDR3 is TGCGCCAGCAGCCGCGCCCCGGAGTCCTACGAGCAGTACTTC. This translates into CASSRAPESYEQYF.

The chain has TRBV27 and TRBJ2-1; 10 nucleotides align to TRBD2. This CDR3 is built from 15 residues. In germline, CDR1 is MNHEY, CDR2 SMNVEV (reference sequence). Losses at the gene ends were 6 bases for V and 3 bases for J; bases not matched to a gene: 5. The CDR3 nucleotides read TGTGCCAGCAGGATAGCGGGGGGAAACTACAATGAGCAGTTCTTC. Amino acids: CASRIAGGNYNEQFF.

The rearrangement links TRBV4-2 to TRBJ1-4; TRBD1 matches 9 bases. V lost 1 base and J lost 7; bases outside the gene matches: 7. The CDR3 covers 16 residues. Germline assignment: CDR1 LGHNA and CDR2 YNFKEQ. The DNA for the CDR3 is TGTGCCAGCAGCCAAGCGCTCGGGACAGGGACTGAAAAACTGTTTTTT. Protein sequence: CASSQALGTGTEKLFF.

The rearrangement joins TRBV6-1 to TRBJ2-1; tentatively, D is TRBD1 (6 bases). The V end lost 8 bases, the J end lost 3 bases, and 11 bases lay between the germline ends. This CDR3 region has 13 residues. Germline V lookup: CDR1 MNHNS, CDR2 SASEGT. The CDR3 reads CASGAQGYNEQFF. DNA for the CDR3: TGTGCCAGCGGAGCACAGGGCTACAATGAGCAGTTCTTC.

The rearrangement uses TRBV5-5 and TRBJ1-5; D might be TRBD1 (5 bases). The CDR3 loop spans 15 amino acids. V dropped 1 base and J dropped 2 bases, with 10 bases sitting between them. The V gene's germline CDR1 is SGHKS and CDR2 YYEKEE (reference sequence). The CDR3 region has the DNA TGTGCCAGCAGCTTGTGGGGGGAGGGCAATCAGCCCCAGCATTTT. It codes for CASSLWGEGNQPQHF.

The V call is TRBV5-1, the J call TRBJ2-6; possibly TRBD2 for D (5 bases). Trimming stripped 1 base from V and 2 bases from J, with 10 bases between. The CDR3 loop spans 16 amino acids. Germline-derived CDR1 and CDR2 are SGHRS and YFSETQ. The CDR3 spells CASSLSSGTGANVLTF. CDR3 DNA: TGCGCCAGCAGCTTGTCTTCCGGGACTGGGGCCAACGTCCTGACTTTC.

V is TRBV29-1 and J is TRBJ2-4; no clear D gene. CDR1 is SQVTM and CDR2 is ANQGSEA in the germline V gene. V was pared by 1 base and J by 0 bases, with 7 bases between. The CDR3 has 14 amino acids. In nucleotides, the CDR3 is TGCAGCGTTGAAGGGATTCTAGCCAAAAACATTCAGTACTTC. Residues: CSVEGILAKNIQYF.

This clone was seen more than once but under ten times. V and J are TRBV2 and TRBJ2-7; TRBD1 might be the D (6 bases). The V gene's germline CDR1 is SNHLY and CDR2 FYNNEI. This CDR3 is built from 12 residues. The ends were cut back, 8 bases at V and 3 bases at J, with 11 bases in the middle. The CDR3: CASGGQNYEQYF. The DNA for the CDR3 is TGTGCCAGCGGAGGACAGAACTACGAGCAGTACTTC.

This chain joins TRBV5-1 and TRBJ2-3; the D gene is possibly TRBD2 (6 bases). The germline V gene has CDR1 SGHRS and CDR2 YFSETQ. The ends were cut back, 4 bases at V and 0 bases at J, with 15 bases in the middle. The CDR3 is made up of 16 amino acids. The CDR3 nucleotides read TGCGCCAGCAGCCCAATGGGGAGCGGGAGCACAGATACGCAGTATTTT. Translating gives CASSPMGSGSTDTQYF.

V and J are TRBV18 and TRBJ2-2; D unclear. V gave up 2 bases and J gave up 1 base, with 5 bases separating them. Germline CDR1 is KGHSH and CDR2 is LQKENI. This CDR3 is built from 14 residues. CDR3 sequence reads: CASSPDKNTGELFF. In nucleotides, the CDR3 is TGTGCCAGCTCACCAGACAAGAACACCGGGGAGCTGTTTTTT.

By sample fraction, this clone is medium-sized. V gene TRBV7-9 combines with J gene TRBJ1-2; no reliable D call. CDR1 SEHNR and CDR2 FQNEAQ come from the germline V gene (reference sequence). CDR3 length: 12 residues. The V end lost 8 bases, the J end lost 4 bases, and 11 bases lay between the germline ends. In DNA, the CDR3 is TGTGCCAGCCGCGGGGATGGCTATGGCTACACCTTC. This codes for CASRGDGYGYTF.

In its sample, this clone was seen once. V usage is TRBV19 and J usage is TRBJ1-5; 9 bases align to TRBD1. The CDR3 contains 16 residues. V shed 4 bases, J shed 1 base, and the junction held 5 bases outside the gene matches. CDR1 is LNHDA, CDR2 SQIVND, per germline (reference sequence). CDR3 residues: CASSTYRGLSNQPQHF. The CDR3 bases are TGTGCCAGTAGTACGTACAGGGGGCTGAGCAATCAGCCCCAGCATTTT.

V gene TRBV2 combines with J gene TRBJ1-1, with 8 bases aligning to TRBD1. The trim removed 11 bases at V and 0 bases at J, leaving 5 bases unmatched. Germline-derived CDR1 and CDR2 are SNHLY and FYNNEI. The CDR3 extends over 13 amino acids. CDR3 nucleotides: TGTGCCGGCCGACAGGGGATGAACACTGAAGCTTTCTTT. Protein sequence: CAGRQGMNTEAFF.

This rearrangement joins TRBV19 to TRBJ1-5; TRBD1 is a possible D gene (6 bases). Trimming took off 5 bases at V and 0 bases at J, with 14 bases between the two ends. The CDR3 spans 16 residues. Germline V gene lookup returns CDR1 LNHDA and CDR2 SQIVND (reference sequence). Here the CDR3 DNA reads TGTGCCAGTAGTTCTGCGATGACAGGTAGCAATCAGCCCCAGCATTTT. Its translation: CASSSAMTGSNQPQHF.

This clone was observed a few times. The V and J genes are TRBV11-3 and TRBJ2-7, with D possibly matching TRBD1 (6 bases). Germline CDR1 and CDR2: SGHNT and YENEEA. Trimming pared 6 bases from V and 5 bases from J, leaving 14 bases between. The CDR3 is 13 residues long. This CDR3 is CASRATGTHEQYF. The CDR3 region has the DNA TGTGCCAGCAGAGCTACAGGGACCCACGAGCAGTACTTC.

This chain uses TRBV5-1 with TRBJ2-7, with D maybe TRBD2 (5 bases). The CDR3 is 12 amino acids. Germline V gene data show CDR1 as SGHRS and CDR2 as YFSETQ. Between the trimmed V and J ends, which lost 4 bases and 1 base, there was a span of 6 bases. The CDR3 loop reads CASSRDSYEQYF. The DNA for the CDR3 is TGCGCCAGCAGCCGGGATTCCTACGAGCAGTACTTC.

V is TRBV7-2 and J is TRBJ2-6, with D unresolved. CDR3 length: 16 amino acids. V was shortened by 5 bases and J by 3 bases, with 14 bases between the two germline ends. From germline, CDR1 is SGHTA and CDR2 FQGNSA. Written as DNA, the CDR3 is TGTGCCAGCAGCCTCCGGCCCGGCGTTGGGGCCAACGTCCTGACTTTC. Its translation: CASSLRPGVGANVLTF.

In its sample, this clone ranks as large (0.1 to 1%). V usage is TRBV30 and J usage is TRBJ1-1, with 7 bases fitting TRBD1. Losses at the gene ends were 2 bases for V and 1 base for J; bases not matched to a gene: 16. This CDR3 region has 18 residues. CDR1 is GTSNPN and CDR2 is SVGIG in the germline V gene (reference sequence). CDR3 nucleotide sequence: TGTGCCTGGAGTCCCCAGACAGGGCCCTTAAGATGGAACACTGAAGCTTTCTTT. This codes for CAWSPQTGPLRWNTEAFF.

The rearrangement links TRBV29-1 to TRBJ2-7, with 7 positions matching TRBD1. Germline V CDR1 and CDR2: SQVTM, ANQGSEA. CDR3 length equals 14 residues. V trimming: 3 bases; J trimming: 2 bases; junction bases outside the gene matches: 7. CDR3 coding DNA: TGCAGCGTTGAGGCAGGGGGTAACACCTACGAGCAGTACTTC. It yields the protein CSVEAGGNTYEQYF.

J is TRBJ2-7 and V is TRBV28, with a possible D match to TRBD2 (6 bases). The V end lost 6 bases, the J end lost 1 base, and 22 bases lay between the germline ends. This CDR3 has 17 residues. Germline V CDR1 and CDR2: MDHEN, SYDVKM. In nucleotides, the CDR3 is TGTGCCAGCAGCTCCCCGGGCGGGACGTCCTTTTCCTACGAGCAGTACTTC. Translated: CASSSPGGTSFSYEQYF.